These 5 T cell receptor beta chains originate from one sample sequenced in a study of blood T cells in healthy people across ages. Primers used in a second PCR of roughly 6 to 11 cycles were a sample-barcoded 5' primer and a J-beta primer mix. TCRdb called the 5' RACE reads again in MiXCR, with one record for every CDR3 protein. The sample carries about 1.4 million distinct CDR3 sequences, roughly 60% recorded once. The sample taken for sequencing was blood. Source of these receptors: a man aged 18 to 29 in good health.

The chain's CDR3 is CSVELEDSYEQYF. CDR3 nucleotide sequence: TGCAGCGTTGAGTTGGAGGACTCCTACGAGCAGTACTTC. The chain joins TRBV29-1 to TRBJ2-7; the D gene is possibly TRBD2 (5 bases). With 3 bases removed from V and 0 bases from J, the gap between germline ends came to 9 bases. This CDR3 contains 13 residues. The germline CDR1 and CDR2 sequences are SQVTM and ANQGSEA.

This clonotype was seen more than once but under ten times. The genes are TRBV7-9 and TRBJ2-7; D call uncertain. Germline V gene lookup returns CDR1 SEHNR and CDR2 FQNEAQ (reference sequence). V was trimmed by 4 bases and J by 0 bases, leaving 13 bases between them. This CDR3 is 15 amino acids long. The CDR3 sequence is CASSSRGTVSYEQYF. In DNA form, the CDR3 reads TGTGCCAGCAGCTCCCGCGGTACAGTCTCCTACGAGCAGTACTTC.

The genes are TRBV3-1 and TRBJ2-7; D may correspond to TRBD1 or TRBD2 (6 bases each). Trimming took 5 bases from V and 7 from J, leaving 15 bases between them. Germline loops: CDR1 LGHDT, CDR2 YNNKEL (reference sequence). This CDR3 is built from 13 residues. CDR3 in amino acids: CASSARGTPEQYF. CDR3 DNA sequence: TGTGCCAGCAGCGCGAGGGGGACTCCAGAGCAGTACTTC.

This clonotype has more than one count but fewer than ten. The rearrangement joins TRBV18 to TRBJ2-1; 14 nucleotides align to TRBD2. CDR3 length: 15 residues. Germline CDR1 KGHSH, CDR2 LQKENI. V was clipped by 3 bases and J by 8 bases; unmatched bases: 3. Here the CDR3 reads CASSPTSGGAYEQFF. CDR3 coding DNA: TGTGCCAGCTCACCGACTAGCGGGGGGGCCTATGAGCAGTTCTTC.

The chain is built from TRBV7-6 and TRBJ2-7; TRBD1 matches 9 bases. The CDR3 runs 16 residues. V lost 1 base, J lost 5 bases, and 9 bases stayed unmatched. Germline CDR1 reads SGHVS; CDR2 reads FNYEAQ. CDR3 loop: CASSLVFGTGIDEQYF. DNA for the CDR3: TGTGCCAGCAGCTTAGTATTCGGGACAGGGATCGACGAGCAGTACTTC.